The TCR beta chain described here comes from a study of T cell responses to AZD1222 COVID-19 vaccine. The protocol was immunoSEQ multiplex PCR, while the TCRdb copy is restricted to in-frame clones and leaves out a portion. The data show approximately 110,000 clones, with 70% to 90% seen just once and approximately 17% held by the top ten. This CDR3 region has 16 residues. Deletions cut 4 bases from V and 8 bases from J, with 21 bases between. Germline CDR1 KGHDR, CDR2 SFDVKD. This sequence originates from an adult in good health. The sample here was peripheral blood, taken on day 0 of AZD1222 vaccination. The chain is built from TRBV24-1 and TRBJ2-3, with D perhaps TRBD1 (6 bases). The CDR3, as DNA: TGTGCCACCAGTGACCACAGGGTCGAGGAGTTGGGTACGCAGTATTTT. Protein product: CATSDHRVEELGTQYF.